These 17 T cell receptor beta chains were sequenced from one sample in a study of blood T cell repertoires in COVID-19 (dated by TCRdb to the early 2020s). The library was produced with the immunoSEQ multiplex PCR assay. The clones in this table, taken by TCRdb from immuneACCESS, are in-frame only. Not every clone is retained; where verified, under half of the shortfall comes from an unresolved V gene, and the cause of the rest is unknown. The sample includes about 240,000 clones, with more than 75% observed a single time. The ten largest account for around 12% of the sample. The material sequenced was peripheral blood. The receptors here all came from a woman between 55 and 75 years old with active or convalescent COVID-19.

The chain couples TRBV30 to TRBJ1-2; tentative D call: TRBD1 (6 bases). Trimming took off 3 bases at V and 4 bases at J, with 9 bases between the two ends. This CDR3 is built from 12 residues. Germline V gene sequence: CDR1 GTSNPN, CDR2 SVGIG (reference sequence). CDR3 DNA sequence: TGTGCCTGGAGCAGGGGACGCTATGGCTACACCTTC. It specifies CAWSRGRYGYTF.

CDR3 sequence reads: CASSPQGRSTEAFF. The CDR3, as DNA: TGTGCCAGCAGCCCACAGGGGAGGTCCACTGAAGCTTTCTTT. The chain links TRBV9 to TRBJ1-1, with 7 bases that match TRBD1. The CDR3 covers 14 residues. CDR1 and CDR2 (germline): SGDLS, YYNGEE. J lost 4 bases, V lost 4 bases, and 7 bases had no gene match.

The chain links TRBV11-2 to TRBJ2-7, with unresolved D. The length of the CDR3 is 15 residues. V was pared by 3 bases and J by 3 bases, with 15 bases between. Germline V gene data show CDR1 as SGHAT and CDR2 as FQNNGV. CDR3 coding DNA: TGTGCCAGCAGCTTGTTTGCCATCAGGAACTACGAGCAGTACTTC. Protein sequence: CASSLFAIRNYEQYF.

The chain couples TRBV5-8 to TRBJ1-2; 7 nucleotides align to TRBD1. V gave up 4 bases and J gave up 8 bases; unmatched junction bases: 11. CDR1 is SGHTS, CDR2 YDEGEE, per germline. The CDR3 is 14 residues long. The CDR3 protein is CASSRNRGVKGYTF. Here the CDR3 DNA reads TGTGCCAGCAGCCGGAACAGGGGCGTGAAAGGCTACACCTTC. The full variable domain, rest sourced from reference TRBV5-8 and TRBJ1-2, is EAGVTQSPTHLIKTRGQQATLRCSPISGHTSVYWYQQALGLGLQFLLWYDEGEERNRGNFPPRFSGRQFPNYSSELNVNALELEDSALYLCASSRNRGVKGYTFGSGTRLTVV.

The chain recombines TRBV19 with TRBJ1-2; no reliable D call. Trimming left V 7 bases short and J 4 bases short, with 13 bases between. The CDR3 has 13 residues. Germline V gives CDR1 LNHDA, CDR2 SQIVND (reference sequence). Written as DNA, the CDR3 is TGTGCCAGTACCATGGCAGGTCCCTATGGCTACACCTTC. Translating it yields CASTMAGPYGYTF.

J is TRBJ1-3 and V is TRBV11-2, with 9 bases lining up with TRBD1. This CDR3 is built from 17 residues. Germline lookup yields CDR1 SGHAT and CDR2 FQNNGV. With V trimmed by 5 bases and J by 6 bases, 14 bases remained unmatched. The CDR3 spells CASSLIPTGGRINTIYF. CDR3 bases: TGTGCCAGCAGCCTCATACCTACAGGGGGCCGTATAAACACCATATATTTT.

This clone was detected only once. This rearrangement joins TRBV19 to TRBJ1-5; maybe TRBD1 (5 bases). The germline V and J ends were trimmed by 7 bases and 0 bases, with 19 bases remaining between them. The germline CDR1 and CDR2 sequences are LNHDA and SQIVND (reference sequence). The CDR3 sequence is 17 residues long. CDR3 sequence (DNA): TGTGCCAGTACCCGAGTGGGGGGTCCTTATAGCAATCAGCCCCAGCATTTT. Its protein is CASTRVGGPYSNQPQHF. The full variable domain, its missing parts supplied by reference TRBV19 and TRBJ1-5, is DGGITQSPKYLFRKEGQNVTLSCEQNLNHDAMYWYRQDPGQGLRLIYYSQIVNDFQKGDIAEGYSVSREKKESFPLTVTSAQKNPTAFYLCASTRVGGPYSNQPQHFGDGTRLSIL.

V is TRBV4-1 and J is TRBJ2-3, with 10 bases lining up with TRBD2. Germline-derived CDR1 and CDR2 are MGHRA and YSYEKL. The V segment lost 3 bases and the J segment 1 base; nucleotides outside the gene matches: 4. CDR3 length equals 16 residues. The CDR3 spells CASSQTGTSGTDTQYF. The CDR3 DNA reads as TGCGCCAGCAGCCAGACCGGGACTAGCGGCACAGATACGCAGTATTTT.

The V gene is TRBV30, the J gene TRBJ2-3; weak D call: TRBD2 (6 bases). This CDR3 has 15 residues. The V end lost 3 bases, the J end lost 1 base, and 14 bases lay between the germline ends. Germline V gene data show CDR1 as GTSNPN and CDR2 as SVGIG (reference sequence). The CDR3 spells CAWSLGLTGTDTQYF. The CDR3 DNA is TGTGCCTGGAGCCTCGGACTAACCGGCACAGATACGCAGTATTTT.

This clone was recorded a few times. The rearrangement joins TRBV7-9 to TRBJ1-3; D call uncertain. Germline values: CDR1 SEHNR, CDR2 FQNEAQ (reference sequence). This CDR3 region has 16 residues. The germline V and J ends were trimmed by 8 bases and 0 bases, with 17 bases remaining between them. The CDR3 nucleotides read TGTGCCAGCGGCGGCCAGCAAGATAGCTCTGGAAACACCATATATTTT. Its translation is CASGGQQDSSGNTIYF.

The rearrangement links TRBV6-5 to TRBJ1-3; D is ambiguous. The germline V gene has CDR1 MNHEY and CDR2 SVGAGI. The CDR3 contains 15 residues. Between the trimmed V and J ends, which lost 5 bases and 0 bases, there was a span of 11 bases. Here the CDR3 DNA reads TGTGCCAGCAGTCTAAGTGGTTACTCTGGAAACACCATATATTTT. Translated, it gives CASSLSGYSGNTIYF.

The J gene is TRBJ1-2, the V gene TRBV27, with TRBD1 identical over 9 bases. The length of the CDR3 is 15 residues. The V gene end was trimmed by 0 bases and the J gene end by 4 bases; junction bases not matched to a gene: 3. CDR1 and CDR2 (germline): MNHEY, SMNVEV (reference sequence). The CDR3 is CASSLSGTGPYGYTF. The CDR3 DNA reads TGTGCCAGCAGTTTATCGGGGACAGGGCCCTATGGCTACACCTTC.

This clone was observed a single time. V and J are TRBV5-1 and TRBJ1-3; D might be TRBD1 (5 bases). The CDR3 contains 16 residues. The germline V gene has CDR1 SGHRS and CDR2 YFSETQ. V was shortened by 4 bases and J by 0 bases, with 14 bases between the two germline ends. The CDR3 bases are TGCGCCAGCAGCGCGACCGGGGGGTACTCTGGAAACACCATATATTTT. Protein sequence: CASSATGGYSGNTIYF.

V usage is TRBV4-1 and J usage is TRBJ1-1, with TRBD1 matching over 9 bases. The germline V gene encodes CDR1 MGHRA and CDR2 YSYEKL. This CDR3 has 16 residues. The J segment lost 1 base and the V segment lost 4 bases, leaving 7 bases of the junction unmatched. The CDR3 here is CASSPSQTGGNTEAFF. The CDR3 region has the DNA TGCGCCAGCAGCCCATCTCAGACAGGGGGGAACACTGAAGCTTTCTTT.

The chain carries TRBV7-2 and TRBJ2-1, with TRBD1 matching 9 bases. There are 14 residues in the CDR3. The J segment lost 10 bases and the V segment lost 3 bases, leaving 7 bases of the junction unmatched. CDR1 is SGHTA and CDR2 is FQGNSA in the germline V gene. In nucleotides, the CDR3 is TGTGCCAGCAGCTTGTCACAGGGGGCAGGGGAGCAGTTCTTC. Translation gives CASSLSQGAGEQFF.

This clone was recorded a few times. The chain links TRBV2 to TRBJ1-5, with D hard to call. The length of the CDR3 is 14 residues. The germline V and J ends were trimmed by 5 bases and 7 bases, with 15 bases remaining between them. Germline V CDR1 and CDR2: SNHLY, FYNNEI. The CDR3 loop is CASSSDRGDQPQHF. CDR3 bases: TGTGCCAGCAGTTCGGATCGAGGCGACCAGCCCCAGCATTTT.

The chain recombines TRBV5-4 with TRBJ2-7; D remains unclear. V was shortened by 5 bases and J by 1 base, with 10 bases between the two germline ends. The CDR3 sequence is 13 residues long. Germline V gene sequence: CDR1 SGHNT, CDR2 YYREEE (reference sequence). The CDR3 loop reads CASSHGPSYEQYF. The CDR3, as DNA: TGTGCCAGCAGTCACGGTCCTTCCTACGAGCAGTACTTC.